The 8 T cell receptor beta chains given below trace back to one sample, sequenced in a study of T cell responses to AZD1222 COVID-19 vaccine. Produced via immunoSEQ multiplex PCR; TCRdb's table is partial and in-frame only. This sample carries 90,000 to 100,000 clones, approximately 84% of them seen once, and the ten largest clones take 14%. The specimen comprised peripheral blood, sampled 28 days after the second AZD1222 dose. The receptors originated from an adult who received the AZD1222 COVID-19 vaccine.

CDR3 residues: CASSPHRQGLKAYEQYF. Written as DNA, the CDR3 is TGTGCCAGCAGTCCCCACCGACAGGGTTTAAAGGCTTACGAGCAGTACTTC. The chain is built from TRBV28 and TRBJ2-7, with 7 bases identical to TRBD1. This CDR3 contains 17 residues. V lost 5 bases, J lost 4 bases, and 17 bases stayed unmatched. Germline values: CDR1 MDHEN, CDR2 SYDVKM.

The CDR3: CAWGEGGVTYEQYF. The CDR3 coding sequence is TGTGCCTGGGGAGAGGGGGGGGTCACCTACGAGCAGTACTTC. The V call is TRBV30, the J call TRBJ2-7; D perhaps matches TRBD2 (7 bases). The CDR3 spans 14 residues. Trimming removed 5 bases from V and 2 bases from J, with 16 bases in between. Germline CDR1 is GTSNPN and CDR2 is SVGIG (reference sequence).

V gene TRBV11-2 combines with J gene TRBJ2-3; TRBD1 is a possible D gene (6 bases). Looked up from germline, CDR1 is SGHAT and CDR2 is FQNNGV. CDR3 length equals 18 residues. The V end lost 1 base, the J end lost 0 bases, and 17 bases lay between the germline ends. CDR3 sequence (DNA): TGTGCCAGCAGCTTAGCAAAAAGGAGGACAGCTAGCACAGATACGCAGTATTTT. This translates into CASSLAKRRTASTDTQYF. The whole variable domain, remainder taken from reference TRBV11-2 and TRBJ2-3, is EAGVAQSPRYKIIEKRQSVAFWCNPISGHATLYWYQQILGQGPKLLIQFQNNGVVDDSQLPKDRFSAERLKGVDSTLKIQPAKLEDSAVYLCASSLAKRRTASTDTQYFGPGTRLTVL.

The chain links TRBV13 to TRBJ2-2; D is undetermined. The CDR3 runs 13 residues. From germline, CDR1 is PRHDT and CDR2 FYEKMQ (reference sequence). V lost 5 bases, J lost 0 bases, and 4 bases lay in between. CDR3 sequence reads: CASSQTNTGELFF. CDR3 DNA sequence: TGTGCCAGCAGCCAGACGAACACCGGGGAGCTGTTTTTT. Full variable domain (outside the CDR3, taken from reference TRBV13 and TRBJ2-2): AAGVIQSPRHLIKEKRETATLKCYPIPRHDTVYWYQQGPGQDPQFLISFYEKMQSDKGSIPDRFSAQQFSDYHSELNMSSLELGDSALYFCASSQTNTGELFFGEGSRLTVL.

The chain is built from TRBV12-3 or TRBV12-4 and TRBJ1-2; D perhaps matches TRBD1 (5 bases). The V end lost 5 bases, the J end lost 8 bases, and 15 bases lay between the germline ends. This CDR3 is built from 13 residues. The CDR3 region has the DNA TGTGCCAGCAGTCTCCAGGGTCTGGGGGGCTACACCTTC. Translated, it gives CASSLQGLGGYTF.

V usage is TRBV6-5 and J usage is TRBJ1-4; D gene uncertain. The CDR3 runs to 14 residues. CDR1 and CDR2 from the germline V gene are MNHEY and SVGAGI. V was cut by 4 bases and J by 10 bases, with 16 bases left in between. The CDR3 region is CASSWGSGEGKLFF. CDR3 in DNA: TGTGCCAGCAGTTGGGGATCCGGGGAGGGAAAACTGTTTTTT.

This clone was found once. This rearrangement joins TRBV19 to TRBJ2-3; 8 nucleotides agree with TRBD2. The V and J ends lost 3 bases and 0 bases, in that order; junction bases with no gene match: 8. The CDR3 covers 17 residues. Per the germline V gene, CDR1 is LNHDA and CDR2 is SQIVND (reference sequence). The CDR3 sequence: CASSIELAGHSTDTQYF. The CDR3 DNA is TGTGCCAGTAGTATTGAGTTAGCGGGGCATAGCACAGATACGCAGTATTTT.

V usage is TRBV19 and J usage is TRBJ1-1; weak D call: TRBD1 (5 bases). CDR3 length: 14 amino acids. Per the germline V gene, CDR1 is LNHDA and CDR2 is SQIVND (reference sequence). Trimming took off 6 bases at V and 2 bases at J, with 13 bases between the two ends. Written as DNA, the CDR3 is TGTGCCAGTAGCCAATGGGGCGGTAACACTGAAGCTTTCTTT. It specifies CASSQWGGNTEAFF.